This TCR beta chain derives from a study of blood T cell repertoires in COVID-19. As originally analysed: From reference gene primer amplification, estimates of nucleated cell counts were derived. Data came from immunoSEQ multiplex PCR; TCRdb stores just in-frame clones and leaves some out. That table supplies the V and J calls and clone size; D and trimming were determined from the DNA. The table lists roughly 200,000 clones, 70% to 90% of them singletons. The sequenced sample was peripheral blood. The source is a woman of 80 years or more with acute or convalescent COVID-19.

The CDR3 protein is CASTIGGGRGVLEQYF. DNA of the CDR3: TGTGCCAGCACCATCGGGGGGGGCAGGGGAGTTCTCGAGCAGTACTTC. The chain couples TRBV28 to TRBJ2-7; 8 nucleotides line up with TRBD2. The junction had 17 bases not matched to a gene; V was cut back by 7 bases and J by 6 bases. The germline gives CDR1 MDHEN, CDR2 SYDVKM. This CDR3 has 16 residues.